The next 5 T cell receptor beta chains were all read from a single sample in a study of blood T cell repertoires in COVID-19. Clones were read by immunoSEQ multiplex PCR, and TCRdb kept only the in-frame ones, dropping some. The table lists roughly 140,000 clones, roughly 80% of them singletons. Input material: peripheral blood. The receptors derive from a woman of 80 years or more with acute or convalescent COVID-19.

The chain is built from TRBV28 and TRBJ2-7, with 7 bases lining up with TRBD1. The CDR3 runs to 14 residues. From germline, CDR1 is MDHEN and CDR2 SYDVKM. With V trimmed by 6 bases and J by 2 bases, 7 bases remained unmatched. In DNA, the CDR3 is TGTGCCAGCAGGGCTTCTAGGGGGCCCTACGAGCAGTACTTC. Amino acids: CASRASRGPYEQYF.

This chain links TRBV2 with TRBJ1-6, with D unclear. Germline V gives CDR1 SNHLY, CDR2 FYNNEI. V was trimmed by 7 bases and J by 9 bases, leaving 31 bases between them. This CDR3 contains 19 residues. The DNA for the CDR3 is TGTGCCAGCATCGGTCCGAATCTCGACGGGGAATCTCACGCTTCACCCCTCCACTTT. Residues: CASIGPNLDGESHASPLHF. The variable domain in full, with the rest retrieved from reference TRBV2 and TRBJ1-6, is EPEVTQTPSHQVTQMGQEVILRCVPISNHLYFYWYRQILGQKVEFLVSFYNNEISEKSEIFDDQFSVERPDGSNFTLKIRSTKLEDSAMYFCASIGPNLDGESHASPLHFGNGTRLTVT.

Here the CDR3 DNA reads TGTGCCAGCAGCTTACGGGGAGTAAAAGAGACCCAGTACTTC. It codes for CASSLRGVKETQYF. The rearrangement joins TRBV7-9 to TRBJ2-5; TRBD2 is a possible D gene (5 bases). This CDR3 has 14 residues. Per the germline V gene, CDR1 is SEHNR and CDR2 is FQNEAQ (reference sequence). With 2 bases removed from V and 3 bases from J, the gap between germline ends came to 10 bases.

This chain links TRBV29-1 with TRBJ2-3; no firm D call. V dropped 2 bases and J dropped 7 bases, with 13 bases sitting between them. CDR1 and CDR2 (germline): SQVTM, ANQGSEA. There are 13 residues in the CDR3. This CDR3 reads CSVEWSGQYTQYF. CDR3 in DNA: TGCAGCGTTGAATGGTCTGGTCAGTATACGCAGTATTTT.

CDR3 in amino acids: CSSVKSYEQYF. The CDR3 nucleotides are TGCAGTTCGGTCAAGTCCTACGAGCAGTACTTC. This chain uses TRBV20-1 with TRBJ2-7; no definite D call. The V gene's germline CDR1 is DFQATT and CDR2 SNEGSKA (reference sequence). This CDR3 spans 11 amino acids. The germline V and J ends were trimmed by 8 bases and 1 base, with 9 bases remaining between them.